The 20 T cell receptor beta chains presented below share a single source sample, sequenced in a study of response to subunit inactivated influenza vaccine. TCRdb itself ran the RT-PCR reads through MiXCR, one entry per CDR3 protein. The profile shows 400,000 to 550,000 distinct CDR3 sequences, approximately 24% of them singletons. Here the sequenced sample was CD4+ T cells sorted from PBMCs, taken around 5 days after vaccination. The receptor source for this set is a man in his fifties who received an inactivated influenza vaccine.

The chain combines TRBV7-7 with TRBJ2-5, with D possibly matching TRBD2 (6 bases). V gave up 4 bases and J gave up 4 bases, with 13 bases separating them. This CDR3 region has 14 residues. Germline V gene lookup returns CDR1 SSHAT and CDR2 FNYEAQ (reference sequence). CDR3 loop: CASSSTGAGETQYF. Written as DNA, the CDR3 is TGTGCCAGCAGCTCTACGGGAGCTGGAGAGACCCAGTACTTC.

The chain recombines TRBV5-5 with TRBJ1-6, with 9 positions matching TRBD1. The CDR3 consists of 16 residues. Germline V gives CDR1 SGHKS, CDR2 YYEKEE (reference sequence). The J segment lost 12 bases and the V segment lost 1 base, leaving 11 bases of the junction unmatched. Here the CDR3 DNA reads TGTGCCAGCAGCTTGTATCTTGGGACAGGGAGAGAACCCCTCCACTTT. Translating it yields CASSLYLGTGREPLHF.

The V and J genes are TRBV14 and TRBJ1-1; D gene unclear. The V and J ends lost 0 bases and 5 bases respectively, with 7 bases between them. CDR1 SGHDN and CDR2 FVKESK come from the germline V gene. This CDR3 contains 13 residues. For the CDR3, the DNA is TGTGCCAGCAGCCAAGATATGCGGACTGAAGCTTTCTTT. This sequence encodes CASSQDMRTEAFF.

This clonotype showed up just a few times. This chain links TRBV12-3 or TRBV12-4 with TRBJ1-1; D not resolved. The ends were cut back, 2 bases at V and 1 base at J, with 11 bases in the middle. The CDR3 loop spans 15 amino acids. CDR3 residues: CASSLYVRQNTEAFF. Here the CDR3 DNA reads TGTGCCAGCAGTTTATACGTCAGGCAGAACACTGAAGCTTTCTTT.

J is TRBJ1-5 and V is TRBV4-2, with D maybe TRBD1 (5 bases). Trimming took 3 bases from V and 3 from J, leaving 12 bases between them. Germline V gives CDR1 LGHNA, CDR2 YNFKEQ. The CDR3 is 15 residues long. CDR3 amino acids: CASSQSDNSNQPQHF. The CDR3 region has the DNA TGTGCCAGCAGCCAGTCGGACAATTCCAATCAGCCCCAGCATTTT.

Written as DNA, the CDR3 is TGCGCCAGCAGCCAAAAAGAGAGGGCCGAGCAGTACTTC. This encodes CASSQKERAEQYF. The chain carries TRBV4-1 and TRBJ2-7; TRBD2 might be the D (5 bases). The CDR3 sequence is 13 residues long. The V and J ends lost 2 bases and 6 bases respectively, with 11 bases between them. In germline, CDR1 is MGHRA, CDR2 YSYEKL.

This clonotype came up a few times. V gene TRBV28 combines with J gene TRBJ2-2, with 9 positions matching TRBD1. The CDR3 extends over 14 amino acids. The V gene end was trimmed by 3 bases and the J gene end by 7 bases; junction bases not matched to a gene: 3. Germline loops: CDR1 MDHEN, CDR2 SYDVKM. The CDR3 DNA follows: TGTGCCAGCAGTTTCGGGACAGGGATCGGGGAGCTGTTTTTT. Its protein is CASSFGTGIGELFF.

The chain joins TRBV12-3 or TRBV12-4 to TRBJ1-4, with 9 bases that match TRBD1. The CDR3 length is 16 residues. The ends lost 5 bases at V and 7 bases at J; junction bases unmatched: 11. The chain's CDR3 is CASSAYPGQGGEKLFF. The CDR3 DNA is TGTGCCAGCAGTGCATATCCGGGACAGGGAGGTGAAAAACTGTTTTTT.

The chain recombines TRBV7-9 with TRBJ2-1; 10 bases line up with TRBD2. V shed 5 bases, J shed 4 bases, and the junction held 5 bases outside the gene matches. The CDR3 has 15 amino acids. Germline assignment: CDR1 SEHNR and CDR2 FQNEAQ (reference sequence). This CDR3 reads CASSPGTSDYNEQFF. The CDR3 DNA follows: TGTGCCAGCAGCCCCGGGACTAGCGATTACAATGAGCAGTTCTTC.

This chain uses TRBV11-2 with TRBJ2-3, with D perhaps matching TRBD2 (6 bases). This CDR3 spans 15 amino acids. Looked up from germline, CDR1 is SGHAT and CDR2 is FQNNGV. V lost 5 bases and J 5 bases, leaving 17 bases between the germline ends. The CDR3 DNA reads TGTGCCAGCAGCCGGCCGGGACTGAAAATAGATACGCAGTATTTT. Protein: CASSRPGLKIDTQYF.

This clonotype was seen a few times. The chain employs TRBV20-1 and TRBJ2-1, with no clear D. CDR1 is DFQATT, CDR2 SNEGSKA, per germline (reference sequence). Trimming left V 7 bases short and J 0 bases short, with 25 bases between. CDR3 length: 18 amino acids. In DNA form, the CDR3 reads TGCAGTGGAAGATGGGCAGGCGCCGAAGTGAGCTCCTACAATGAGCAGTTCTTC. Translating gives CSGRWAGAEVSSYNEQFF.

The chain joins TRBV2 to TRBJ2-1; TRBD2 matches at 15 bases. CDR3 size: 15 residues. From germline, CDR1 is SNHLY and CDR2 FYNNEI. V was pared by 6 bases and J by 14 bases, with 11 bases of the junction left unmatched. The CDR3 DNA reads TGTGCCAGCAGCGAACGGACTAGCGGGAGGGCGGCGGAGTTCTTC. Translation: CASSERTSGRAAEFF.

This clonotype was recorded many times. The chain recombines TRBV20-1 with TRBJ2-1, with 10 bases that match TRBD2. Germline trimming cut 5 bases from V and 7 bases from J; bases unmatched to any gene: 14. This CDR3 contains 16 residues. The germline V gene has CDR1 DFQATT and CDR2 SNEGSKA (reference sequence). CDR3 nucleotide sequence: TGCAGTGCTCCCTCACGTAGCGGGAGGTTCGGGAATGAGCAGTTCTTC. The encoded protein is CSAPSRSGRFGNEQFF.

This chain links TRBV7-2 with TRBJ2-2; 9 nucleotides line up with TRBD2. Germline V gene lookup returns CDR1 SGHTA and CDR2 FQGNSA. This CDR3 is 16 amino acids long. V dropped 5 bases and J dropped 5; count of bases not matched to a gene: 9. The CDR3 DNA reads TGTGCCAGCAGCCGGGAGGGAACTAGCGGGACCGGGGAGCTGTTTTTT. It encodes CASSREGTSGTGELFF.

This clonotype was counted a few times. CDR3 residues: CASSLSTQYF. CDR3 DNA sequence: TGTGCCAGCAGTTTATCTACGCAGTATTTT. The chain links TRBV12-3 or TRBV12-4 to TRBJ2-3; D ambiguous. V lost 2 bases, J lost 8 bases, and 2 bases lay in between. The CDR3 sequence is 10 residues long.

The rearrangement uses TRBV10-3 and TRBJ2-7; 13 bases are a match to TRBD2. V lost 6 bases, J lost 2 bases, and 4 bases stayed unmatched. Germline loops: CDR1 ENHRY, CDR2 SYGVKD. The CDR3 loop spans 15 amino acids. The CDR3 DNA sequence: TGTGCCATCAGCTTCGGACTAGCGGGAGCCTACGAGCAGTACTTC. This codes for CAISFGLAGAYEQYF.

The genes are TRBV27 and TRBJ1-1; possible D gene TRBD1, 6 bases. V gave up 6 bases and J gave up 4 bases, with 18 bases separating them. The V gene's germline CDR1 is MNHEY and CDR2 SMNVEV (reference sequence). This CDR3 has 15 residues. The CDR3 coding sequence is TGTGCCAGCAGACCGACGCCAGGGGCTGGCACTGAAGCTTTCTTT. Translating it yields CASRPTPGAGTEAFF.

This clonotype was observed many times. V is TRBV7-6 and J is TRBJ1-6; D gene unclear. The CDR3 totals 14 residues. From germline, CDR1 is SGHVS and CDR2 FNYEAQ. V lost 1 base, J lost 7 bases, and 8 bases lay in between. Here the CDR3 reads CASSLGQTNSPLHF. CDR3 DNA sequence: TGTGCCAGCAGCTTAGGCCAGACGAATTCACCCCTCCACTTT.

This clonotype has only a few counts. The chain is built from TRBV9 and TRBJ2-3; D gene ambiguous. The germline CDR1 and CDR2 sequences are SGDLS and YYNGEE. CDR3 size: 14 residues. Trimming removed 6 bases at V and 6 bases at J, with 17 bases between. CDR3 DNA: TGTGCCAGCACCACTCTTCCGGAAACGGATACGCAGTATTTT. It is translated as CASTTLPETDTQYF.

The chain carries TRBV6-2 or TRBV6-3 and TRBJ2-3; TRBD2 matches at 9 bases. V shed 4 bases, J shed 1 base, and the junction held 6 bases outside the gene matches. CDR1 MNHEY and CDR2 SVGEGT come from the germline V gene. There are 16 residues in the CDR3. The CDR3 coding sequence is TGTGCCAGCAGTTGGGGTAGCGGGAGAGGCACAGATACGCAGTATTTT. Encoded protein: CASSWGSGRGTDTQYF.